This T cell receptor beta chain was sequenced during a study of T cell changes during pregnancy in multiple sclerosis. Clones were read by immunoSEQ multiplex PCR, and TCRdb kept only the in-frame ones, dropping some. The table lists roughly 65,000 clones, around 91% of them singletons. Trimming pared 10 bases from V and 3 bases from J, leaving 12 bases between. The CDR3 is made up of 12 amino acids. Germline V CDR1 and CDR2: MNHEY, SVGAGI. This rearrangement joins TRBV6-5 to TRBJ1-2; D remains unclear. Sequencing was performed on peripheral blood, taken in the third trimester of pregnancy. This clonotype was sampled from a female donor in good health, enrolled as a control in a pregnancy study. The CDR3 coding sequence is TGTGCCACCTCACAGTCCTACTATGGCTACACCTTC. Translated: CATSQSYYGYTF.